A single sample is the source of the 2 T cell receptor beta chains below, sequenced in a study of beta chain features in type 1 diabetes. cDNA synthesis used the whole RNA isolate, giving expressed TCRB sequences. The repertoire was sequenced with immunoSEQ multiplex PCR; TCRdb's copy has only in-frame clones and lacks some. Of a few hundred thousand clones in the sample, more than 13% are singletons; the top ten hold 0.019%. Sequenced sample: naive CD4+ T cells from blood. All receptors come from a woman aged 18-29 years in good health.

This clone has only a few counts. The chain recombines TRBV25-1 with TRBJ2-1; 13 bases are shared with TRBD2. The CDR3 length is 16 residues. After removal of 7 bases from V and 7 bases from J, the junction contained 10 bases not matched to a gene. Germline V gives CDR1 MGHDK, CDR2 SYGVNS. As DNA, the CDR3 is TGTGCCAGCAAGGAGGGTAGGACTAGCGGGAGTAATGAGCAGTTCTTC. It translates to CASKEGRTSGSNEQFF.

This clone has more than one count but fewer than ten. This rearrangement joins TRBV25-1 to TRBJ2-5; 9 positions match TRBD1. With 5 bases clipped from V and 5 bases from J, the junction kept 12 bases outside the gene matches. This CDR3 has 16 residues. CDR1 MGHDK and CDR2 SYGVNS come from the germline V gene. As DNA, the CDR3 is TGTGCCAGCAGTCCTTTGTTCGGACAGGGGCATGAGACCCAGTACTTC. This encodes CASSPLFGQGHETQYF.